The 16 T cell receptor beta chains reported below all come from one sample, sequenced in a study of neoadjuvant nivolumab and ipilimumab in lung cancer. Sequencing was performed with immunoSEQ multiplex PCR; in TCRdb, only in-frame clones are kept and a portion is missing. The table records over 25,000 clones, roughly three quarters of them present only once. Sequenced material: tumor tissue, taken after neoadjuvant nivolumab, alone or with ipilimumab, at or shortly before surgery. These receptors were collected from an adult with non-small cell lung cancer.

This clone was observed a handful of times. V is TRBV5-1 and J is TRBJ2-2; D perhaps matches TRBD2 (5 bases). The CDR3 totals 14 residues. Trimming shortened V by 0 bases and J by 7 bases, and 10 bases separated the two germline ends. Per germline, CDR1 SGHRS and CDR2 YFSETQ. CDR3 DNA sequence: TGCGCCAGCAGCTTGGAAGGACGGGGCGGGGAGCTGTTTTTT. Its translation is CASSLEGRGGELFF.

The V and J genes are TRBV4-1 and TRBJ1-1; D not certain. V gave up 1 base and J gave up 0 bases, with 9 bases separating them. This CDR3 contains 15 residues. Looked up from germline, CDR1 is MGHRA and CDR2 is YSYEKL. CDR3 sequence reads: CASSQGMNMNTEAFF. CDR3 nucleotide sequence: TGCGCCAGCAGCCAAGGAATGAATATGAACACTGAAGCTTTCTTT.

This rearrangement joins TRBV7-9 to TRBJ1-1, with TRBD1 identical over 9 bases. The CDR3 runs 15 residues. Germline values: CDR1 SEHNR, CDR2 FQNEAQ (reference sequence). Germline trimming cut 4 bases from V and 3 bases from J; bases unmatched to any gene: 6. CDR3 sequence (DNA): TGTGCCAGCAGCTGGCCAACAGGGGGCTACACTGAAGCTTTCTTT. Encoded protein: CASSWPTGGYTEAFF.

CDR3 coding DNA: TGTGCCAGCACTAGCGGGGGGGCCTACGAGCAGTACTTC. Translation gives CASTSGGAYEQYF. This sequence joins TRBV25-1 and TRBJ2-7; TRBD2 agrees at 12 bases. V lost 7 bases and J lost 2; bases outside the gene matches: 0. CDR1 and CDR2 (germline): MGHDK, SYGVNS. The CDR3 totals 13 residues.

The gene calls are TRBV20-1 and TRBJ2-5, with D perhaps TRBD1 or TRBD2 (6 bases each). CDR1 and CDR2 (germline): DFQATT, SNEGSKA (reference sequence). The CDR3 sequence is 11 residues long. DNA of the CDR3: TGCAGCGGGGGCCCCCAAGAGACCCAGTACTTC. This encodes CSGGPQETQYF.

The V gene is TRBV30, the J gene TRBJ1-4; no clear D. Germline CDR1 GTSNPN, CDR2 SVGIG (reference sequence). The CDR3 has 12 amino acids. V was cut by 1 base and J by 5 bases, with 5 bases left in between. The CDR3 region has the DNA TGTGCCTGGAGTGGCCAAAATGAAAAACTGTTTTTT. This translates into CAWSGQNEKLFF.

This chain connects TRBV6-5 to TRBJ1-4, with TRBD1 as a possible D gene (6 bases). Trimming left V 5 bases short and J 5 bases short, with 12 bases between. This CDR3 contains 14 residues. CDR1 and CDR2 (germline): MNHEY, SVGAGI. The DNA of the CDR3 is TGTGCCAGCAGTCCGGACAGACAAAATGAAAAACTGTTTTTT. It codes for CASSPDRQNEKLFF.

The J gene is TRBJ2-7, the V gene TRBV7-8, with D possibly TRBD1 on 5 matching bases. The CDR3 contains 12 residues. CDR1 and CDR2 from the germline V gene are SGHVS and FQNEAQ. V lost 0 bases and J lost 6, with 6 bases in between. This CDR3 reads CASSLAQGEQYF. The CDR3 DNA reads TGTGCCAGCAGCTTAGCTCAGGGCGAGCAGTACTTC.

The chain couples TRBV7-2 to TRBJ1-1; weak D call: TRBD1 (5 bases). CDR3 length: 13 amino acids. CDR1 is SGHTA, CDR2 FQGNSA, per germline. V lost 4 bases and J lost 2, with 8 bases in between. CDR3 in amino acids: CASSYTGNTEAFF. In DNA, the CDR3 is TGTGCCAGCAGCTATACAGGAAACACTGAAGCTTTCTTT.

This clone was seen a handful of times. V gene TRBV29-1 combines with J gene TRBJ1-1; the D is unclear. Trimming left V 8 bases short and J 1 base short, with 8 bases between. Germline V CDR1 and CDR2: SQVTM, ANQGSEA. This CDR3 has 11 amino acids. CDR3 DNA: TGCAGCACCTACAGGAACACTGAAGCTTTCTTT. It specifies CSTYRNTEAFF.

The chain joins TRBV7-9 to TRBJ1-1, with D unresolved. Germline lookup yields CDR1 SEHNR and CDR2 FQNEAQ (reference sequence). The CDR3 has 14 residues. V was shortened by 2 bases and J by 1 base, with 8 bases between the two germline ends. CDR3 in amino acids: CASSLSRGNTEAFF. The CDR3 coding sequence is TGTGCCAGCAGCTTAAGCCGGGGGAACACTGAAGCTTTCTTT.

The chain uses TRBV6-6 and TRBJ1-6; D unresolved. Germline-derived CDR1 and CDR2 are MNHNY and SVGAGI (reference sequence). V was trimmed by 4 bases and J by 6 bases, leaving 13 bases between them. This CDR3 has 15 residues. The CDR3 is CASSSRGRGNSPLHF. In nucleotides, the CDR3 is TGTGCCAGCAGTTCCCGAGGACGAGGTAATTCACCCCTCCACTTT.

The rearrangement links TRBV9 to TRBJ1-2; no definite D call. CDR1 SGDLS and CDR2 YYNGEE come from the germline V gene. The CDR3 has 15 residues. V was trimmed by 0 bases and J by 8 bases, leaving 17 bases between them. The CDR3 coding sequence is TGTGCCAGCAGCGTAGTGGCAGATATTCCCGGGGGCTACACCTTC. This codes for CASSVVADIPGGYTF.

This chain connects TRBV2 to TRBJ1-2, with 8 positions matching TRBD1. The CDR3 spans 13 residues. The germline gives CDR1 SNHLY, CDR2 FYNNEI. Trimming cost V 7 bases and J 2 bases; bases outside gene matches: 3. The CDR3 loop reads CASTGGTNYGYTF. For the CDR3, the DNA is TGTGCCAGCACAGGGGGCACAAACTATGGCTACACCTTC. Combining the CDR3 with reference TRBV2 and TRBJ1-2 gives the whole variable domain EPEVTQTPSHQVTQMGQEVILRCVPISNHLYFYWYRQILGQKVEFLVSFYNNEISEKSEIFDDQFSVERPDGSNFTLKIRSTKLEDSAMYFCASTGGTNYGYTFGSGTRLTVV.

A few counts support this clone. The rearrangement joins TRBV28 to TRBJ1-2; TRBD1 matches 9 bases. The trim removed 2 bases at V and 6 bases at J, leaving 7 bases unmatched. CDR3 length equals 15 residues. In germline, CDR1 is MDHEN, CDR2 SYDVKM. This CDR3 reads CASSLGTGSYNGYTF. As DNA, the CDR3 is TGTGCCAGCAGTTTAGGGACAGGGAGTTATAATGGCTACACCTTC.

The V gene is TRBV5-1, the J gene TRBJ1-3, with 7 bases fitting TRBD1. Germline V lookup: CDR1 SGHRS, CDR2 YFSETQ. V shed 4 bases, J shed 2 bases, and the junction held 9 bases outside the gene matches. The CDR3 totals 16 residues. The CDR3 DNA sequence: TGCGCCAGCAGCCGGGAGGGAGGGGGCGCTGGAAACACCATATATTTT. Amino acids: CASSREGGGAGNTIYF.